The present T cell receptor beta chain was sequenced within a study of shared clonotypes between healthy human individuals. TCRdb keeps only in-frame clones here, not all; method: immunoSEQ multiplex PCR. Here the sample spans 2 million to 2.5 million clones, about 94% being singletons. This CDR3 has 15 residues. Germline V gene data show CDR1 as SGHRS and CDR2 as YFSETQ. V was shortened by 3 bases and J by 9 bases, with 19 bases between the two germline ends. The sequence was obtained from a man aged 18 to 29 in good health. The rearrangement uses TRBV5-1 and TRBJ2-1, with D perhaps assigned TRBD1 or TRBD2 (7 bases each). The specimen sequenced was naive CD4+ T cells sorted from blood. The subset: CD45RA+ positively selected. The CDR3 nucleotides are TGCGCCAGCAGCTCCAACCGACAGGGAGGGAGTGAGCAGTTCTTC. This gives the protein CASSSNRQGGSEQFF.